This T cell receptor beta chain stems from a study of cytomegalovirus exposure and HLA in healthy donors. Study-wide results and limits: Evidence from a later analysis indicated that most CMV-associated TCR beta chains looked HLA-restricted. Later, TCR association rates were found to vary by HLA locus, highest for DRB1 and lowest for HLA-C.

This PCR relied on a set of 60 Vbeta primers and 13 Jbeta primers. TCRdb keeps only in-frame clones here, not all; method: immunoSEQ multiplex PCR. The data show around 160,000 clones, roughly 80% seen once. The CDR3 runs 14 residues. The V and J ends lost 1 base and 7 bases, in that order; junction bases with no gene match: 0. Germline V gene lookup returns CDR1 MNHNS and CDR2 SASEGT. Regarding this clone: No antigen is known for it.

Sequencing was done on a sample of PBMCs. The chain uses TRBV6-1 and TRBJ1-4; 10 bases align to TRBD1. This TCR was sampled from a man in his fifties in good health and CMV-seropositive. The CDR3 sequence: CASSEGQGAEKLFF. DNA for the CDR3: TGTGCCAGCAGTGAAGGACAGGGGGCTGAAAAACTGTTTTTT.